This entry lists 24 T cell receptor beta chains sequenced from one sample in a study of T cells in localized non-small cell lung cancer. Libraries were prepared by immunoSEQ multiplex PCR; TCRdb keeps only in-frame clonotypes and omits some of them. The data show roughly 20,000 clones, with 85% to 90% seen just once and about an eighth held by the top ten. The sample in question was peripheral blood, obtained before any cancer treatment. These receptors were collected from a male donor at least 60 years old with stage I lung adenocarcinoma.

This clone occurred a few times. V usage is TRBV4-1 and J usage is TRBJ1-1; D call uncertain. CDR1 is MGHRA and CDR2 is YSYEKL in the germline V gene. CDR3 length: 15 residues. Trimming took 2 bases from V and 7 from J, leaving 17 bases between them. The CDR3 loop reads CASSQRPDQSSEAFF. CDR3 DNA sequence: TGCGCCAGCAGCCAACGCCCTGACCAATCGAGTGAAGCTTTCTTT.

DNA of the CDR3: TGCGCCAGCAGCCTCGGGACAGGGGCTAACTATGGCTACACCTTC. This encodes CASSLGTGANYGYTF. V is TRBV10-2 and J is TRBJ1-2; TRBD1 matches at 10 bases. The CDR3 totals 15 residues. Trimming removed 6 bases from V and 0 bases from J; junction bases left unmatched: 4. The V gene's germline CDR1 is WSHSY and CDR2 SAAADI.

The rearrangement joins TRBV7-6 to TRBJ2-5; 12 nucleotides match TRBD2. Germline trimming cut 4 bases from V and 5 bases from J; bases unmatched to any gene: 8. CDR1 and CDR2 from the germline V gene are SGHVS and FNYEAQ. This CDR3 spans 16 amino acids. The DNA for the CDR3 is TGTGCCAGCAGCTCACCCCTAACTAGCGGGAGGGAGACCCAGTACTTC. This sequence encodes CASSSPLTSGRETQYF.

J is TRBJ2-1 and V is TRBV11-2; D is perhaps TRBD1 (5 bases). CDR1 and CDR2 (germline): SGHAT, FQNNGV. Between the trimmed V and J ends, which lost 5 bases and 12 bases, there was a span of 14 bases. The CDR3 has 12 residues. As DNA, the CDR3 is TGTGCCAGCAGCCCAACGGACATGGGGCAGTTCTTC. Amino acids: CASSPTDMGQFF.

The rearrangement uses TRBV28 and TRBJ1-1; 9 positions match TRBD1. Trimming took 6 bases from V and 3 from J; bases not matched to a gene: 5. The CDR3 runs 14 residues. Germline assignment: CDR1 MDHEN and CDR2 SYDVKM. The CDR3 here is CASSLQGAYTEAFF. The DNA of the CDR3 is TGTGCCAGCAGCCTACAGGGGGCCTACACTGAAGCTTTCTTT.

This clone was observed once. The V gene is TRBV11-2, the J gene TRBJ2-7; D gene unclear. Germline CDR1 and CDR2: SGHAT and FQNNGV. Trimming cost V 3 bases and J 0 bases, with 12 bases left between them. This CDR3 region has 15 residues. The chain's CDR3 is CASSFLQASSYEQYF. The DNA for the CDR3 is TGTGCCAGCAGCTTTTTGCAGGCCAGCTCCTACGAGCAGTACTTC.

The chain employs TRBV7-2 and TRBJ1-5; no clear D gene. This CDR3 region has 14 residues. Germline V gene sequence: CDR1 SGHTA, CDR2 FQGNSA. Between the trimmed V and J ends, which lost 5 bases and 3 bases, there was a span of 11 bases. The CDR3 DNA is TGTGCCAGCAGCCCGGACGGACCCAATCAGCCCCAGCATTTT. It encodes CASSPDGPNQPQHF.

The chain links TRBV4-3 to TRBJ1-2, with D perhaps TRBD1 (6 bases). V was shortened by 6 bases and J by 4 bases, with 18 bases between the two germline ends. The CDR3 covers 15 residues. Looked up from germline, CDR1 is LGHNA and CDR2 is YSLEER. The CDR3 is CASRPSRGGSYGYTF. The CDR3 region has the DNA TGCGCCAGCAGACCTTCGCGGGGGGGCAGCTATGGCTACACCTTC.

The rearrangement links TRBV27 to TRBJ2-3, with TRBD2 matching 7 bases. The CDR3 sequence is 16 residues long. After removal of 5 bases from V and 3 bases from J, the junction contained 11 bases not matched to a gene. The germline gives CDR1 MNHEY, CDR2 SMNVEV (reference sequence). The CDR3: CASSSVAGVMTDTQYF. In DNA form, the CDR3 reads TGTGCCAGCAGTAGCGTGGCGGGAGTGATGACAGATACGCAGTATTTT.

The chain uses TRBV18 and TRBJ1-1; the D is unclear. Per germline, CDR1 KGHSH and CDR2 LQKENI. This CDR3 has 15 residues. The germline V and J ends were trimmed by 3 bases and 3 bases, with 14 bases remaining between them. The CDR3 reads CASSPLRTGDTEAFF. For the CDR3, the DNA is TGTGCCAGCTCACCCCTTCGGACGGGTGACACTGAAGCTTTCTTT.

This chain uses TRBV28 with TRBJ2-6; TRBD1 matches 9 bases. The germline V gene has CDR1 MDHEN and CDR2 SYDVKM. With V trimmed by 4 bases and J by 0 bases, 7 bases remained unmatched. This CDR3 contains 18 residues. The CDR3 DNA reads TGTGCCAGCAGTTCCCCCGGGACAGGGAACTCTGGGGCCAACGTCCTGACTTTC. This codes for CASSSPGTGNSGANVLTF.

The genes are TRBV30 and TRBJ1-6, with D perhaps TRBD1 (5 bases). The V end lost 4 bases, the J end lost 7 bases, and 14 bases lay between the germline ends. Germline loops: CDR1 GTSNPN, CDR2 SVGIG (reference sequence). The CDR3 totals 14 residues. This chain's CDR3 is CAWTLFGGNSPLHF. CDR3 in DNA: TGTGCCTGGACACTATTCGGGGGAAATTCACCCCTCCACTTT.

Comment on this clone: Other DNA sequences from this sample encode an identical CDR3 as well. The chain recombines TRBV11-3 with TRBJ2-1; no clear D. Trimming pared 5 bases from V and 3 bases from J, leaving 5 bases between. Germline V gives CDR1 SGHNT, CDR2 YENEEA. This CDR3 comprises 12 residues. CDR3 in DNA: TGTGCCAGCAGCCTGGGCTACAATGAGCAGTTCTTC. Translating it yields CASSLGYNEQFF.

The chain links TRBV5-4 to TRBJ2-3; maybe TRBD1 (6 bases). Looked up from germline, CDR1 is SGHNT and CDR2 is YYREEE (reference sequence). The V end was cut by 3 bases, the J end by 6 bases, with 17 bases between. The CDR3 is 15 amino acids. CDR3 loop: CASSSPSGVADTQYF. CDR3 DNA: TGTGCCAGCAGCTCCCCATCAGGGGTTGCGGATACGCAGTATTTT.

Worth noting for this clone: The same CDR3 also results from other DNA sequences found in this sample. The chain links TRBV18 to TRBJ2-7, with no clear D. Trimming removed 3 bases at V and 1 base at J, with 7 bases between. This CDR3 is built from 13 residues. From germline, CDR1 is KGHSH and CDR2 LQKENI. The DNA of the CDR3 is TGTGCCAGCTCACCTGACTCTTCCTACGAGCAGTACTTC. Translated: CASSPDSSYEQYF.

DNA of the CDR3: TGTGCCAGCAGCAAGAGGGATGAGGGACTACAGTACACAGATACGCAGTATTTT. Its protein is CASSKRDEGLQYTDTQYF. The V and J genes are TRBV21-1 and TRBJ2-3; no DNA check was done on the table's D call, TRBD2. TRBV21-1 counts as a pseudogene. The CDR3 spans 18 residues.

The chain recombines TRBV7-9 with TRBJ1-2; tentative D call: TRBD1 (5 bases). V was shortened by 6 bases and J by 1 base, with 12 bases between the two germline ends. This CDR3 contains 14 residues. The germline CDR1 and CDR2 sequences are SEHNR and FQNEAQ (reference sequence). The CDR3, as DNA: TGTGCCAGCAGTTCCGGGGCCGTTAACTATGGCTACACCTTC. Amino acid sequence: CASSSGAVNYGYTF.

This chain joins TRBV27 and TRBJ2-1; 10 bases are a match to TRBD1. CDR1 and CDR2 from the germline V gene are MNHEY and SMNVEV (reference sequence). This CDR3 spans 15 amino acids. V gave up 2 bases and J gave up 4 bases; unmatched junction bases: 2. The CDR3 is CASSLDRGHYNEQFF. The CDR3 region has the DNA TGTGCCAGCAGTTTAGACAGGGGGCATTACAATGAGCAGTTCTTC.

This clone was detected only once. This chain uses TRBV5-5 with TRBJ2-7, with no clear D. The germline CDR1 and CDR2 sequences are SGHKS and YYEKEE (reference sequence). V dropped 0 bases and J dropped 7 bases, with 11 bases sitting between them. The CDR3 runs 13 residues. The CDR3 here is CASSLEVPSEQYF. The CDR3 DNA reads TGTGCCAGCAGCTTGGAGGTCCCTTCGGAGCAGTACTTC.

V is TRBV7-8 and J is TRBJ2-5, with 7 bases matching TRBD2. V gave up 3 bases and J gave up 7 bases; unmatched junction bases: 11. This CDR3 comprises 15 residues. Germline values: CDR1 SGHVS, CDR2 FQNEAQ. The CDR3 DNA follows: TGTGCCAGCAGCTTTATAACCTCTAGCGGAGGGACCCAGTACTTC. Residues: CASSFITSSGGTQYF.

As DNA, the CDR3 is TGTGCCAGCAGTTCGGGACAGTTCACCGGGGAGCTGTTTTTT. Encoded protein: CASSSGQFTGELFF. The chain uses TRBV2 and TRBJ2-2; 7 positions match TRBD1. This CDR3 is 14 amino acids long. V trimming: 5 bases; J trimming: 4 bases; junction bases outside the gene matches: 4. Germline lookup yields CDR1 SNHLY and CDR2 FYNNEI. The whole variable domain, remainder taken from reference TRBV2 and TRBJ2-2, is EPEVTQTPSHQVTQMGQEVILRCVPISNHLYFYWYRQILGQKVEFLVSFYNNEISEKSEIFDDQFSVERPDGSNFTLKIRSTKLEDSAMYFCASSSGQFTGELFFGEGSRLTVL.

The chain uses TRBV29-1 and TRBJ2-6; 10 nucleotides line up with TRBD1. The CDR3 has 17 amino acids. In germline, CDR1 is SQVTM, CDR2 ANQGSEA. V lost 7 bases, J lost 0 bases, and 9 bases stayed unmatched. The CDR3 is CSAPGTGVRSGANVLTF. The CDR3 nucleotides are TGCAGCGCCCCCGGGACAGGGGTACGCTCTGGGGCCAACGTCCTGACTTTC.

The chain's CDR3 is CASSASGYTEAFF. CDR3 nucleotide sequence: TGTGCCAGCAGTGCATCGGGGTACACTGAAGCTTTCTTT. The chain joins TRBV2 to TRBJ1-1; no reliable D call. V was shortened by 4 bases and J by 3 bases, with 9 bases between the two germline ends. Germline V gene sequence: CDR1 SNHLY, CDR2 FYNNEI. The length of the CDR3 is 13 residues.

The chain is built from TRBV7-2 and TRBJ2-5, with 7 bases fitting TRBD2. Germline V gene sequence: CDR1 SGHTA, CDR2 FQGNSA. The CDR3 contains 14 residues. The V segment lost 5 bases and the J segment 5 bases; nucleotides outside the gene matches: 8. The CDR3 region is CASSPRLAIETQYF. CDR3 in DNA: TGTGCCAGCAGCCCCAGACTAGCTATTGAGACCCAGTACTTC.